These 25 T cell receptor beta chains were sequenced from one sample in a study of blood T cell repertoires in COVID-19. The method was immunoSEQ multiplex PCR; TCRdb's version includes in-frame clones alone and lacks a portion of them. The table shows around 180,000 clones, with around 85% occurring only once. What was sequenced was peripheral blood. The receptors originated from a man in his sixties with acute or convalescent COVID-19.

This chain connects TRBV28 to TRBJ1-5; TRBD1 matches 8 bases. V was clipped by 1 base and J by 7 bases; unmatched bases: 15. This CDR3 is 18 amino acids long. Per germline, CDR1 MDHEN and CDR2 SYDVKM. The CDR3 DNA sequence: TGTGCCAGCAGTTTATTCGGCAGGGGGCGGCTAATCCCACAGCCCCAGCATTTT. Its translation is CASSLFGRGRLIPQPQHF. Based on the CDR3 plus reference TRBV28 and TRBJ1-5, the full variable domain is DVKVTQSSRYLVKRTGEKVFLECVQDMDHENMFWYRQDPGLGLRLIYFSYDVKMKEKGDIPEGYSVSREKKERFSLILESASTNQTSMYLCASSLFGRGRLIPQPQHFGDGTRLSIL.

The CDR3 spells CASGQGQQYF. As DNA, the CDR3 is TGTGCCAGCGGACAGGGTCAGCAGTACTTC. The chain combines TRBV28 with TRBJ2-7, with 8 bases matching TRBD1. The CDR3 runs to 10 residues. The V gene end was trimmed by 8 bases and the J gene end by 8 bases; junction bases not matched to a gene: 2. Germline-derived CDR1 and CDR2 are MDHEN and SYDVKM. The full variable domain, completed using reference TRBV28 and TRBJ2-7, is DVKVTQSSRYLVKRTGEKVFLECVQDMDHENMFWYRQDPGLGLRLIYFSYDVKMKEKGDIPEGYSVSREKKERFSLILESASTNQTSMYLCASGQGQQYFGPGTRLTVT.

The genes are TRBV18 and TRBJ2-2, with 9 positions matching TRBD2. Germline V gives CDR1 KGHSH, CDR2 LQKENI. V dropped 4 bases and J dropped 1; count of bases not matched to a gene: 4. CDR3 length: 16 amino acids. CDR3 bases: TGTGCCAGCTCACAAAGACTAGCGGAGAACACCGGGGAGCTGTTTTTT. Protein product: CASSQRLAENTGELFF.

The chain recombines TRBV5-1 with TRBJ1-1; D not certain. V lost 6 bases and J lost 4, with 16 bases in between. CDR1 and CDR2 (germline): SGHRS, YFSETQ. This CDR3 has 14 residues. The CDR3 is CASTAAPTSTEAFF. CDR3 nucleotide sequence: TGCGCCAGCACCGCGGCCCCGACGTCCACTGAAGCTTTCTTT. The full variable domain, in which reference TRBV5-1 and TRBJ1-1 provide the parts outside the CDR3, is KAGVTQTPRYLIKTRGQQVTLSCSPISGHRSVSWYQQTPGQGLQFLFEYFSETQRNKGNFPGRFSGRQFSNSRSEMNVSTLELGDSALYLCASTAAPTSTEAFFGQGTRLTVV.

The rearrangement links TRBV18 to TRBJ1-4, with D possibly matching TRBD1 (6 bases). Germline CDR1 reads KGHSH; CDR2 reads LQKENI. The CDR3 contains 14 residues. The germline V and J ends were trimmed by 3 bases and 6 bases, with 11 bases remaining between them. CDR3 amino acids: CASSPFRGYEKLFF. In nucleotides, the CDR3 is TGTGCCAGCTCACCGTTCAGGGGTTATGAAAAACTGTTTTTT.

The CDR3 spells CASSPLRAGVGTQYF. The DNA of the CDR3 is TGTGCCAGCAGCCCCCTTAGGGCGGGAGTTGGGACCCAGTACTTC. The chain combines TRBV14 with TRBJ2-5, with 7 bases matching TRBD2. CDR1 is SGHDN and CDR2 is FVKESK in the germline V gene. The CDR3 loop spans 15 amino acids. V was pared by 4 bases and J by 7 bases, with 12 bases of the junction left unmatched.

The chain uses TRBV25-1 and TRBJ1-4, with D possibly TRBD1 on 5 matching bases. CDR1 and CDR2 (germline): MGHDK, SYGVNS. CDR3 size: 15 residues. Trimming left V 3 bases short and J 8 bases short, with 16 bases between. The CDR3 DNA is TGTGCCAGCAGTGAGCCTCAGGGTTACGGGGAAAAACTGTTTTTT. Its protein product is CASSEPQGYGEKLFF.

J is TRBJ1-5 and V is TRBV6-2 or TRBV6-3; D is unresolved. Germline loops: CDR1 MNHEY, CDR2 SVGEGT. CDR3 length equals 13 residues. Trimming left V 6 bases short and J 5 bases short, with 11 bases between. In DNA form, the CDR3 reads TGTGCCAGCAGGCCTGATCACTATCAGCCCCAGCATTTT. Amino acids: CASRPDHYQPQHF.

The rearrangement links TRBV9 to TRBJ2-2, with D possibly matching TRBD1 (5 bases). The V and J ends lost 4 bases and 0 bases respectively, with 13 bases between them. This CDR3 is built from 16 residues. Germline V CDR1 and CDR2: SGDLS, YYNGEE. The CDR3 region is CASSPQVISNTGELFF. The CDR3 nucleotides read TGTGCCAGCAGCCCACAGGTTATATCGAACACCGGGGAGCTGTTTTTT.

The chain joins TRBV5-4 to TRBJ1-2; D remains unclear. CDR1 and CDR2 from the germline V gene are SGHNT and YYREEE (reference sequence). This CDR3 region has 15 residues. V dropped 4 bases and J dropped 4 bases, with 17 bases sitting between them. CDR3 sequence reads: CASSLDRTGGYGYTF. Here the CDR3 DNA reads TGTGCCAGCAGCCTCGACCGGACCGGAGGCTATGGCTACACCTTC.

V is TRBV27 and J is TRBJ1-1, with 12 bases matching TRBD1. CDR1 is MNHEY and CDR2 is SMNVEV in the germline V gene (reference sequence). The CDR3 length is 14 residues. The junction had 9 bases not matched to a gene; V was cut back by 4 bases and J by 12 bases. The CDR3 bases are TGTGCCAGCAGTTCGACCGGGACAGGGGGCCGAACTTTCTTT. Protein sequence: CASSSTGTGGRTFF.

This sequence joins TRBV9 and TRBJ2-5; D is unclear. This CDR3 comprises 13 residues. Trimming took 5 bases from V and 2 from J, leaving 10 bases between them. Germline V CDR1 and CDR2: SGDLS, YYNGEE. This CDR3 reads CASSLGLQETQYF. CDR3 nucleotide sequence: TGTGCCAGCAGTCTTGGGCTTCAAGAGACCCAGTACTTC.

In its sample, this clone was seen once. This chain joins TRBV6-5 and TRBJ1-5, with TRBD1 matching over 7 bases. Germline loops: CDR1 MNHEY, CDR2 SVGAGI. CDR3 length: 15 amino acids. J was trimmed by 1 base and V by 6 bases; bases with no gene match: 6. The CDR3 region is CASRADRASNQPQHF. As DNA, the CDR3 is TGTGCCAGCAGGGCAGACAGGGCGAGCAATCAGCCCCAGCATTTT.

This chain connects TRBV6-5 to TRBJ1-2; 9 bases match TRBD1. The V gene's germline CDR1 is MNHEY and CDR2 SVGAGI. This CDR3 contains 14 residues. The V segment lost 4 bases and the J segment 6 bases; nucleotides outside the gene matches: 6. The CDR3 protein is CASSSPGQGHGYTF. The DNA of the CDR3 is TGTGCCAGCAGTTCTCCGGGACAGGGCCATGGCTACACCTTC.

The CDR3 region has the DNA TGTGCCACCAGCAGGTTTTCTAGCGGGAGCCAATACGAGCAGTACTTC. Its translation: CATSRFSSGSQYEQYF. The J gene is TRBJ2-7, the V gene TRBV15; 10 bases map to TRBD2. After removal of 3 bases from V and 4 bases from J, the junction contained 9 bases not matched to a gene. The germline CDR1 and CDR2 sequences are LNHNV and YYDKDF (reference sequence). The CDR3 runs to 16 residues. Full variable domain (outside the CDR3, taken from reference TRBV15 and TRBJ2-7): DAMVIQNPRYQVTQFGKPVTLSCSQTLNHNVMYWYQQKSSQAPKLLFHYYDKDFNNEADTPDNFQSRRPNTSFCFLDIRSPGLGDTAMYLCATSRFSSGSQYEQYFGPGTRLTVT.

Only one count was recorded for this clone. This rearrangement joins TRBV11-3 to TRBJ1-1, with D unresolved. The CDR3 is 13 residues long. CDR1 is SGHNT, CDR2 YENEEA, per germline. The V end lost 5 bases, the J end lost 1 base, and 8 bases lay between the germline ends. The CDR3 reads CASSQASNTEAFF. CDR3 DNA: TGTGCCAGCAGCCAGGCCTCGAACACTGAAGCTTTCTTT.

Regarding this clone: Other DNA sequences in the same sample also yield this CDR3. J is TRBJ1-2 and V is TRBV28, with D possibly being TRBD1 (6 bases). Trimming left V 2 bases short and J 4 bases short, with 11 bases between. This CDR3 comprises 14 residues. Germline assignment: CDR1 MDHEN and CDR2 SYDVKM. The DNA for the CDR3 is TGTGCCAGCAGTTTAGGGGGCGCTATCTATGGCTACACCTTC. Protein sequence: CASSLGGAIYGYTF.

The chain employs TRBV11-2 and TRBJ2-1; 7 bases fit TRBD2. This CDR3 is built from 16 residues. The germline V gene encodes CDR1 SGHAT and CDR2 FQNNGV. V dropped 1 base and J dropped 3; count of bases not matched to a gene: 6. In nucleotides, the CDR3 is TGTGCCAGCAGCTTAGTCGGGTCTAGCGGCTACAATGAGCAGTTCTTC. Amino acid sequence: CASSLVGSSGYNEQFF.

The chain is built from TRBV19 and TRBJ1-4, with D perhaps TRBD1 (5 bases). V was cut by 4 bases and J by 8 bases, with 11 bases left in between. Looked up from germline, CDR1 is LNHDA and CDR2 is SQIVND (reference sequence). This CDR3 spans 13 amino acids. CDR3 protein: CASSTQGGEKLFF. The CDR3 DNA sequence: TGTGCCAGTAGTACCCAGGGTGGCGAAAAACTGTTTTTT.

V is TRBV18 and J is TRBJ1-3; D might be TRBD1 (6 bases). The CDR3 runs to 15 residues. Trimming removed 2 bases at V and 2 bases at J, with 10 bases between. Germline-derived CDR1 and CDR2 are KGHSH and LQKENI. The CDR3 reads CASSPKDRTGNTIYF. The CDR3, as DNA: TGTGCCAGCTCACCAAAAGACAGGACTGGAAACACCATATATTTT. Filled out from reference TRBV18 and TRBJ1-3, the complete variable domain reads NAGVMQNPRHLVRRRGQEARLRCSPMKGHSHVYWYRQLPEEGLKFMVYLQKENIIDESGMPKERFSAEFPKEGPSILRIQQVVRGDSAAYFCASSPKDRTGNTIYFGEGSWLTVV.

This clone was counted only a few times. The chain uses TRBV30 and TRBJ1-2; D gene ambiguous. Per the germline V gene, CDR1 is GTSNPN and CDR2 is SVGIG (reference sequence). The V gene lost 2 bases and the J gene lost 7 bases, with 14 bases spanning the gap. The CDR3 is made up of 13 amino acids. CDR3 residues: CAWSRSAARGYTF. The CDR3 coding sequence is TGTGCCTGGAGTAGAAGTGCGGCGCGTGGCTACACCTTC.

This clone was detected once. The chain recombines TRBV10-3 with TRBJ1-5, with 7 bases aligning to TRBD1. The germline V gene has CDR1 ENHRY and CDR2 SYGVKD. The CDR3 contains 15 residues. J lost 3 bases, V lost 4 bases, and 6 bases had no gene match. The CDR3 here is CAISASGQNNQPQHF. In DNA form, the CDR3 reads TGTGCCATCAGTGCGTCGGGACAGAACAATCAGCCCCAGCATTTT.

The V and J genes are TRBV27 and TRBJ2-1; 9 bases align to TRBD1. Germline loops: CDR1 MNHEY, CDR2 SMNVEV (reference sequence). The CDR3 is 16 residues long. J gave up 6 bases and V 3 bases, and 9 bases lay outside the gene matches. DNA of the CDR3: TGTGCCAGCAGTTTTACCCCCTCGACAGGGGGCAATGAGCAGTTCTTC. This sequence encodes CASSFTPSTGGNEQFF.

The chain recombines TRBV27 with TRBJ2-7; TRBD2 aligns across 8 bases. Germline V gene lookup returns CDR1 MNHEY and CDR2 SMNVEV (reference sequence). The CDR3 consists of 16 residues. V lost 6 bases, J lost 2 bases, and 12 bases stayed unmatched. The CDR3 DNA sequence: TGTGCCAGCAGCCGGTCCGGGGGGGGGAGGCCCTACGAGCAGTACTTC. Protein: CASSRSGGGRPYEQYF.

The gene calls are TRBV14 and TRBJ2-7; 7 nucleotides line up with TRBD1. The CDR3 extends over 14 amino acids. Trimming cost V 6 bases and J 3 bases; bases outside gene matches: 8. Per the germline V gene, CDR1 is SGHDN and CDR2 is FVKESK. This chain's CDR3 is CASRPTGTVYEQYF. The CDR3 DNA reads TGTGCCAGCAGACCAACCGGGACAGTCTACGAGCAGTACTTC. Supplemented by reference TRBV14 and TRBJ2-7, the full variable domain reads EAGVTQFPSHSVIEKGQTVTLRCDPISGHDNLYWYRRVMGKEIKFLLHFVKESKQDESGMPNNRFLAERTGGTYSTLKVQPAELEDSGVYFCASRPTGTVYEQYFGPGTRLTVT.